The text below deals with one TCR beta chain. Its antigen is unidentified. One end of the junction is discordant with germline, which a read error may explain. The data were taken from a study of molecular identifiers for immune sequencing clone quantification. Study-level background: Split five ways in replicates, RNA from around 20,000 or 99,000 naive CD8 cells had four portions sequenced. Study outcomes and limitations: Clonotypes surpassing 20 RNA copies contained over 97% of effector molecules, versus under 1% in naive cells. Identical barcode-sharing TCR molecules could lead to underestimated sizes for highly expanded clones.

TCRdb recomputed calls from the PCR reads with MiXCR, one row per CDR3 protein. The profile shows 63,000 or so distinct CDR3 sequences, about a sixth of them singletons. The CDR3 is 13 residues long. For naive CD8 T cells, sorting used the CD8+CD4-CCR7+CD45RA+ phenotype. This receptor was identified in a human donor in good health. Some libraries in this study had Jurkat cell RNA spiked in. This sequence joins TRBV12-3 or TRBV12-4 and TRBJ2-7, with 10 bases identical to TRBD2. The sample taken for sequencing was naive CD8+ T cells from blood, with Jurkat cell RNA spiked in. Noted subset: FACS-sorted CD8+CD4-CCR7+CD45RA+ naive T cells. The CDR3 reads CAGSFSGRYEQYF. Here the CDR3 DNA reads TGTGCCGGCAGTTTTAGCGGGAGGTACGAGCAGTACTTC.